The TCR beta chain described here comes from a study of CD8+ T cells in alopecia areata. Looking at the study overall: Those patients who were treated received oral tofacitinib, which was given at 5 to 10 mg twice daily for moderate-to-severe alopecia areata.

Extracted RNA was reverse transcribed into cDNA, the sequencing template. This table comes from immunoSEQ multiplex PCR, and its TCRdb copy is limited to in-frame clones, with some not included. The sample contains some 110,000 clones, about two fifths of which appear only once. The investigators collected lesional scalp punch biopsies and peripheral blood from alopecia areata patients. The receptor comes from a human donor with alopecia areata. The sample comprised CD4+ T cells sorted from blood.

CDR3 sequence (DNA): TGCAGCGTGGGGCTAGCGGGATTGACAGATACGCAGTATTTT. Residues: CSVGLAGLTDTQYF. The gene calls are TRBV29-1 and TRBJ2-3; 9 positions agree with TRBD2. V lost 6 bases and J lost 3; bases outside the gene matches: 7. Germline V lookup: CDR1 SQVTM, CDR2 ANQGSEA. This CDR3 contains 14 residues.